This T cell receptor beta chain stems from a study of T cell responses to AZD1222 COVID-19 vaccine. Study findings and constraints: The study reported that nearly half of spike-specific TCRs target unmutated variant regions. Donors, mostly white British, included more females; clonal diversity was possibly underestimated.

Trimming at V came to 0 bases and at J to 6 bases, leaving 10 bases not matched to a gene. CDR1 SEHNR and CDR2 FQNEAQ come from the germline V gene (reference sequence). The length of the CDR3 is 17 residues. Points on this clone: The antigen remains unidentified.

The protocol was immunoSEQ multiplex PCR, while the TCRdb copy is restricted to in-frame clones and leaves out a portion. The table has under 150,000 clones, 70% to 90% seen once. The rearrangement uses TRBV7-9 and TRBJ2-1, with TRBD2 identical over 8 bases. The specimen was peripheral blood, collected on day 0 of AZD1222 vaccination. The receptor was derived from an adult in good health. The CDR3 region is CASSLARLASRGNEQFF. The DNA for the CDR3 is TGTGCCAGCAGCTTAGCTAGACTAGCGAGTAGGGGCAATGAGCAGTTCTTC.